This TCR beta chain derives from a study of shared clonotypes between healthy human individuals (TCRdb year 2020). With respect to the entire study: The cohort included a few men and a couple of women between 18 and 49 years of age. The study deeply sequenced blood TCR repertoires of several healthy adults to estimate repertoire size and the extent of clonotype sharing between individuals. Different laboratories and diverse techniques were used to prepare libraries and sequence TCR repertoires, to increase sequencing depth and limit assay-specific biases. Between about 0.85 and 9.5 billion PBMCs per donor were obtained by leukapheresis.

Results the study describes overall, beyond this receptor: Because the study included a small number of donors, the genetic and exposure-history diversity represented was limited. Pairwise subsampling led to the expectation that sequencing depth would affect the degree of clonotype sharing among donors. Sampling was restricted to blood, and TCR repertoires in tissue are likely to differ from TCR repertoires in blood.

Donors were healthy HIV-negative adults with no recently reported acute infections or vaccinations. Every donor was a Caucasian adult residing in Nashville, Tennessee, USA. In the unsorted samples, roughly 90 million PBMCs were counted, and genomic DNA was extracted using the QIAamp DNA Blood Mini kit. Blood was collected by leukapheresis, and PBMCs were isolated by Ficoll-Histopaque density gradient centrifugation and then cryopreserved in liquid nitrogen vapor phase. Based on the germline V gene, the CDR1 and CDR2 sequences are MDHEN and SYDVKM. Measured from the cysteine to the phenylalanine, the CDR3 is 15 residues long. Of the read, only the CDR3 DNA is kept; its 45 bases are in frame from base 1. Points on this clone: The target of this receptor is not known. Sequence at one end of the junction differs from germline and may be a read error. The identical CDR3 is also encoded by other nucleotide sequences in the sample.

Using the deep immunoSEQ assay, TCR CDR3 regions were amplified from genomic DNA by multiplex PCR. Extracted genomic DNA from each cell subset was spread evenly across all wells of several immunoSEQ 96-well plates, with each plate serving as a replicate. Each replicate PCR for unsorted PBMC received roughly 300 ng genomic DNA, equal to 25,000 to 30,000 T cell genomes. Ten immunoSEQ deep assay plates were used to sequence unsorted PBMC genomic DNA. The purified libraries were quantified using a Qubit 3.0 fluorometer, sized with a Bioanalyzer 2100, and then quantified again using the KAPA Library Quantification kit. Each immunoSEQ 96-well plate was sequenced on its own single-read 150-cycle Illumina NextSeq 550 flow cell. The original methods were these. Because the immunoSEQ output held only junctional sequences and lacked quality scores, the filtering could not match the filtering applied to full-length reads. Sequences were annotated with PyIR, a Python wrapper for IgBLAST v1.9, and V/J genes and CDR3 were assigned using IMGT germline references. Reads with weak V/J assignments (E-value above 1e-6), missing CDR3, stop codons, out-of-frame junctions, or ambiguous translated residues were removed. V3J clonotypes were defined as sequences sharing the same inferred V gene, J gene, and CDR3 amino acid sequence. The percentage overlap between two repertoires was calculated by dividing the number of shared unique clonotypes by the size of the smaller repertoire. Richness of each repertoire was evaluated using RTK rarefaction, the Chao1 estimator, and Recon v2.1 estimates of unobserved clonotypes. Here the immuneACCESS table is served through TCRdb, limited to in-frame sequences with V and J called. Missing clones are a known gap in these copies; in checked studies unresolved V genes cover under half, and the rest lacks a known reason. V and J calls and clone size are those listed in that table; D and trimming were worked out from the DNA. The sample records about 490,000 clones, roughly 80% of which are singletons. The ten largest clones represent 12% of the sample.

The sequence derives from a woman aged 40 to 50 in good health. Some clones in this sample may be carry-over from other donors' samples. In this chain, TRBV28 is recombined with TRBJ2-7, with 12 bases aligning to TRBD1. The sample consisted of PBMCs. The DNA sequence is TGTGCTAGCAGTCCCGGGACAGGGGGCCAGTACGAGCAGTACTTC. Its protein is CASSPGTGGQYEQYF.